This record looks at one T cell receptor (beta chain) sequence and its context. V lost 0 bases and J 0 bases, leaving 6 bases between the germline ends. This CDR3 has 14 amino acids. Germline loops: CDR1 LGHNA, CDR2 YNFKEQ. The data were produced by immunoSEQ multiplex PCR, yet TCRdb's version contains in-frame clones alone and is incomplete. This sample has over 150,000 clones, with around 90% found just once. The data originate from a study of control samples from healthy donors and cancer patients. The source is a man aged 30 to 45 in good health. The sequenced material came from blood. The genes are TRBV4-2 and TRBJ2-7; D is ambiguous. Here the CDR3 DNA reads TGTGCCAGCAGCCAAGAGTGGAGCTCCTACGAGCAGTACTTC. Translated, it gives CASSQEWSSYEQYF.